This T cell receptor beta chain was identified during a study of human T cells and chemical hapten exposure. In the study overall: The sensitizing agent was 2% DPC, placed on about 2 cm by about 2 cm of upper inner arm skin.

The time point here: pre-sensitization, week 0. As to treatment: therapeutic diphenylcyclopropenone sensitization with weekly scalp DPC. Total RNA was isolated from whole blood that had not been fractionated. In the authors' workflow: There were a median of roughly 100,000 TCRs per sample, with a range from about 23,224 to 690,600. TCRdb re-derived calls from the RACE reads in MiXCR, one entry per CDR3 protein. The V and J calls shown here were made by TCRdb, not taken from the authors' results. The top ten hold 9.5% to 10% of the sample, which has approximately 52,000 distinct CDR3 sequences, 9.5% to 10% seen once. Sequenced here: whole blood, sampled in connection with sensitization to the hapten diphenylcyclopropenone (DPC). The source is a woman aged 25 to 39 with alopecia areata. Some clones in this sample may be carry-over from other donors' samples.

The DNA for the CDR3 is TGTGCCAGCACACGAAGAGGGGGGAATGAGCAGTTCTTC. This encodes CASTRRGGNEQFF. V gene TRBV2 combines with J gene TRBJ2-1, with D perhaps assigned TRBD1 or TRBD2 (6 bases each). Trimming shortened V by 7 bases and J by 7 bases, and 14 bases separated the two germline ends. Germline CDR1 reads SNHLY; CDR2 reads FYNNEI. This CDR3 has 13 amino acids.